Presented here are 21 T cell receptor beta chains from one specimen sequenced in a study of blood T cell repertoires in COVID-19. The assay was immunoSEQ multiplex PCR, and TCRdb's table has in-frame clones only and misses some. Of 200,000 to 300,000 clones listed, 86% are singletons. The sequenced sample was peripheral blood. These receptors were taken from a man between 40 and 49 years old who had recovered from COVID-19.

The rearrangement uses TRBV7-2 and TRBJ2-7, with 9 bases fitting TRBD2. CDR1 is SGHTA, CDR2 FQGNSA, per germline. The CDR3 sequence is 14 residues long. Unmatched junction bases numbered 8, after V lost 5 bases and J lost 6 bases. CDR3 sequence (DNA): TGTGCCAGCAGCCACACAGCGGGGGGAAGCGAGCAGTACTTC. Its translation is CASSHTAGGSEQYF.

V is TRBV27 and J is TRBJ1-5; 8 nucleotides match TRBD1. This CDR3 region has 15 residues. The J segment lost 0 bases and the V segment lost 6 bases, leaving 4 bases of the junction unmatched. Germline-derived CDR1 and CDR2 are MNHEY and SMNVEV (reference sequence). The CDR3 sequence is CASRPGQVSNQPQHF. CDR3 DNA sequence: TGTGCCAGCAGACCGGGACAGGTTAGCAATCAGCCCCAGCATTTT.

This clone showed up just a few times. The rearrangement links TRBV5-4 to TRBJ1-1; TRBD1 matches at 7 bases. Trimming took 4 bases from V and 1 from J; bases not matched to a gene: 7. Germline CDR1 and CDR2: SGHNT and YYREEE (reference sequence). The CDR3 spans 15 residues. The CDR3 DNA sequence: TGTGCCAGCAGCCGACCGACAGGGTCGAACACTGAAGCTTTCTTT. Translation gives CASSRPTGSNTEAFF.

This chain connects TRBV10-3 to TRBJ2-1; possible D gene TRBD2, 6 bases. Trimming pared 10 bases from V and 0 bases from J, leaving 16 bases between. The CDR3 consists of 15 residues. Germline V gene sequence: CDR1 ENHRY, CDR2 SYGVKD. The CDR3 spells CATLVAVNSYNEQFF. DNA for the CDR3: TGTGCCACCCTTGTAGCGGTAAACTCCTACAATGAGCAGTTCTTC.

The rearrangement links TRBV10-3 to TRBJ2-1; D remains unclear. Germline CDR1 is ENHRY and CDR2 is SYGVKD. This CDR3 contains 12 residues. V dropped 6 bases and J dropped 8 bases, with 11 bases sitting between them. In DNA, the CDR3 is TGTGCCATCAGCGACGACTGGTATGAGCAGTTCTTC. It specifies CAISDDWYEQFF.

The chain employs TRBV20-1 and TRBJ1-6, with 7 nucleotides matching TRBD1. V dropped 3 bases and J dropped 6; count of bases not matched to a gene: 5. Germline V gene lookup returns CDR1 DFQATT and CDR2 SNEGSKA (reference sequence). The CDR3 sequence is 14 residues long. The DNA of the CDR3 is TGCAGTGCTAGTTCCCGGACAGGTAATTCACCCCTCCACTTT. Translated, it gives CSASSRTGNSPLHF.

The chain carries TRBV2 and TRBJ1-2, with a tentative D call TRBD1 (6 bases). The V and J ends lost 0 bases and 7 bases respectively, with 15 bases between them. Germline values: CDR1 SNHLY, CDR2 FYNNEI. This CDR3 is 15 amino acids long. The DNA for the CDR3 is TGTGCCAGCAGTGAAGCGCGCGGGGGCGCGGGTGGCTACACCTTC. This codes for CASSEARGGAGGYTF.

V gene TRBV5-1 combines with J gene TRBJ1-4; 9 nucleotides agree with TRBD1. The CDR3 is 15 amino acids. Germline V lookup: CDR1 SGHRS, CDR2 YFSETQ. Trimming cost V 3 bases and J 8 bases; bases outside gene matches: 8. CDR3 coding DNA: TGCGCCAGCAGCTCACAGGGGGCGGTGGGAGAAAAACTGTTTTTT. Encoded protein: CASSSQGAVGEKLFF.

The chain links TRBV4-2 to TRBJ2-7; no clear D gene. Trimming pared 1 base from V and 5 bases from J, leaving 12 bases between. Germline V gene data show CDR1 as LGHNA and CDR2 as YNFKEQ. The CDR3 has 14 residues. Here the CDR3 DNA reads TGTGCCAGCAGCCAAGTAAGCAGGTCCCACGAGCAGTACTTC. It encodes CASSQVSRSHEQYF.

J is TRBJ1-5 and V is TRBV6-6, with D maybe TRBD1 (6 bases). The CDR3 covers 15 residues. Between the trimmed V and J ends, which lost 0 bases and 4 bases, there was a span of 10 bases. CDR1 and CDR2 from the germline V gene are MNHNY and SVGAGI (reference sequence). The CDR3, as DNA: TGTGCCAGCAGTTACTCCGGGACAAATAATCAGCCCCAGCATTTT. Residues: CASSYSGTNNQPQHF.

The rearrangement links TRBV6-5 to TRBJ1-5; TRBD1 matches 8 bases. Germline V CDR1 and CDR2: MNHEY, SVGAGI. The length of the CDR3 is 14 residues. The trim removed 7 bases at V and 5 bases at J, leaving 7 bases unmatched. In DNA form, the CDR3 reads TGTGCCAGCAATCGACAGGGGCGGGATCAGCCCCAGCATTTT. Amino acid sequence: CASNRQGRDQPQHF.

The CDR3 DNA sequence: TGTGCCAGCAGTGATCCGTTTGGAGGGGGCAAAGGGGAGCTGTTTTTT. Translation: CASSDPFGGGKGELFF. The chain carries TRBV6-1 and TRBJ2-2; tentatively, D is TRBD1 (7 bases). The length of the CDR3 is 16 residues. Per the germline V gene, CDR1 is MNHNS and CDR2 is SASEGT. Trimming removed 3 bases at V and 8 bases at J, with 19 bases between.

The V and J genes are TRBV4-3 and TRBJ2-7, with a weak D call TRBD1 (5 bases). The CDR3 sequence is 15 residues long. V was shortened by 0 bases and J by 3 bases, with 12 bases between the two germline ends. Germline values: CDR1 LGHNA, CDR2 YSLEER. In DNA, the CDR3 is TGCGCCAGCAGCCAAGATTTGGGGCCGCTCTACGAGCAGTACTTC. Its protein is CASSQDLGPLYEQYF.

The chain employs TRBV6-2 or TRBV6-3 and TRBJ1-5; D unclear. Per germline, CDR1 MNHEY and CDR2 SVGEGT. The CDR3 is 17 amino acids. Trimming removed 6 bases at V and 0 bases at J, with 18 bases between. CDR3 coding DNA: TGTGCCAGCAGCTCCCTCGGGTCGGATTATAGCAATCAGCCCCAGCATTTT. This sequence encodes CASSSLGSDYSNQPQHF.

CDR3 nucleotides: TGTGCCAGCAGCTCTCGACTAGCGGGGGCCTACAATGAGCAGTTCTTC. Translation: CASSSRLAGAYNEQFF. The V and J genes are TRBV5-6 and TRBJ2-1; 12 nucleotides line up with TRBD2. Trimming removed 3 bases from V and 2 bases from J; junction bases left unmatched: 3. This CDR3 region has 16 residues. The germline V gene encodes CDR1 SGHDT and CDR2 YYEEEE.

This clone was picked up a small number of times. Other DNA sequences of this sample code for an identical CDR3. V gene TRBV4-3 combines with J gene TRBJ2-3; 7 bases match TRBD2. Per the germline V gene, CDR1 is LGHNA and CDR2 is YSLEER. The CDR3 has 17 residues. J gave up 1 base and V 0 bases, and 7 bases lay outside the gene matches. CDR3 bases: TGCGCCAGCAGCCAAGAGCCCCGCGCGGGGGGCACAGATACGCAGTATTTT. It codes for CASSQEPRAGGTDTQYF.

The chain is built from TRBV3-1 (or the pseudogene TRBV3-2) and TRBJ2-3; TRBD2 aligns across 8 bases. With 1 base clipped from V and 2 bases from J, the junction kept 5 bases outside the gene matches. The length of the CDR3 is 16 residues. Germline loops: CDR1 LGHDT, CDR2 YNNKEL (reference sequence). The CDR3 sequence: CASSQGVAGYTDTQYF. The CDR3, as DNA: TGTGCCAGCAGCCAAGGGGTAGCGGGGTACACAGATACGCAGTATTTT.

J is TRBJ2-1 and V is TRBV9; D is perhaps TRBD1 (5 bases). CDR1 and CDR2 (germline): SGDLS, YYNGEE. V was shortened by 2 bases and J by 4 bases, with 10 bases between the two germline ends. This CDR3 contains 14 residues. The chain's CDR3 is CASSVGAEYNEQFF. The CDR3 nucleotides are TGTGCCAGCAGCGTTGGGGCAGAGTACAATGAGCAGTTCTTC.

In this sample, this clone turned up a few times. At the DNA level, this CDR3 is encoded by other sequences in the same sample as well. The rearrangement joins TRBV19 to TRBJ1-5; D may be TRBD1 (5 bases). The length of the CDR3 is 16 residues. V was pared by 1 base and J by 1 base, with 11 bases between. Germline CDR1 reads LNHDA; CDR2 reads SQIVND (reference sequence). The CDR3: CASSIGSRVSNQPQHF. The CDR3 coding sequence is TGTGCCAGTAGTATAGGCAGCAGGGTCAGCAATCAGCCCCAGCATTTT.

The V gene is TRBV2, the J gene TRBJ1-1; TRBD1 matches 7 bases. Losses at the gene ends were 8 bases for V and 4 bases for J; bases not matched to a gene: 13. This CDR3 has 15 amino acids. The V gene's germline CDR1 is SNHLY and CDR2 FYNNEI. The CDR3 DNA follows: TGTGCCAGCGTTGGACAGGCCCATTTCGGCACTGAAGCTTTCTTT. This gives the protein CASVGQAHFGTEAFF.

The chain carries TRBV3-1 (or the pseudogene TRBV3-2) and TRBJ2-7, with 8 bases aligning to TRBD1. Unmatched junction bases numbered 4, after V lost 0 bases and J lost 3 bases. The CDR3 length is 15 residues. Germline loops: CDR1 LGHDT, CDR2 YNNKEL (reference sequence). The CDR3 coding sequence is TGTGCCAGCAGCCAAGATTCAGGGGGCTTCTACGAGCAGTACTTC. Encoded protein: CASSQDSGGFYEQYF.